The present T cell receptor (beta chain) was sequenced within a study of T-cell memory formation after mild COVID-19. Concerning this clonotype itself: Its specificity is unknown.

Overall study results and limits: SARS-CoV-2 specificity of second-wave clones peaking day 37 was unconfirmed.

MiXCR, applied by TCRdb to the 5' RACE reads, yields one record per CDR3 protein. The data contain 200,000 or so distinct CDR3 sequences, around 16% of them singletons. Material for sequencing was PBMCs or a T cell subset sorted from them (not recorded which). The TCR originated in an adult woman who had mild COVID-19 (a few samples of this study predate the infection). Cell type and time point are not known.

The CDR3 protein is CASSSRPRTVYF. CDR3 nucleotide sequence: TGTGCCAGCAGCAGCCGCCCCCGGACGGTGTACTTC. J is TRBJ2-7 and V is TRBV3-1; D is unresolved. The germline V gene encodes CDR1 LGHDT and CDR2 YNNKEL (reference sequence). The CDR3 contains 12 residues. V was cut by 5 bases and J by 12 bases, with 17 bases left in between.